The subject of this entry is one T cell receptor (beta chain). The antigen remains unidentified. TCRdb's copy holds only in-frame clones and misses some; the assay was immunoSEQ multiplex PCR. Of roughly 100,000 clones in the sample, under 85% were seen once. The data derive from a study of OX40 agonist ivuxolimab in advanced cancers. For the study at large: Dose-escalation patients suffered from hepatocellular carcinoma, melanoma, renal cell or head and neck cancer. Roughly two fifths of patients had received prior checkpoint inhibitor therapy.

Regarding the study as a whole: With doses of 0.1 to 3.0 mg/kg, CD4+ and CD8+ blood T cells had undergone clonal expansion by week 6.

Trimming removed 7 bases at V and 2 bases at J, with 22 bases between. Germline lookup yields CDR1 LNHDA and CDR2 SQIVND (reference sequence). The CDR3 covers 17 residues. This specimen consisted of CD4+ or CD8+ T cells sorted from blood, obtained in a trial of the OX40 agonist ivuxolimab. This chain joins TRBV19 and TRBJ2-3, with a tentative D call TRBD2 (8 bases). The TCR originated in an adult with an advanced solid tumor such as melanoma, head and neck, liver or kidney cancer. The CDR3 bases are TGTGCCAGTACGGTTCGAGGGGGCGGGGGGCACACAGATACGCAGTATTTT. This encodes CASTVRGGGGHTDTQYF.